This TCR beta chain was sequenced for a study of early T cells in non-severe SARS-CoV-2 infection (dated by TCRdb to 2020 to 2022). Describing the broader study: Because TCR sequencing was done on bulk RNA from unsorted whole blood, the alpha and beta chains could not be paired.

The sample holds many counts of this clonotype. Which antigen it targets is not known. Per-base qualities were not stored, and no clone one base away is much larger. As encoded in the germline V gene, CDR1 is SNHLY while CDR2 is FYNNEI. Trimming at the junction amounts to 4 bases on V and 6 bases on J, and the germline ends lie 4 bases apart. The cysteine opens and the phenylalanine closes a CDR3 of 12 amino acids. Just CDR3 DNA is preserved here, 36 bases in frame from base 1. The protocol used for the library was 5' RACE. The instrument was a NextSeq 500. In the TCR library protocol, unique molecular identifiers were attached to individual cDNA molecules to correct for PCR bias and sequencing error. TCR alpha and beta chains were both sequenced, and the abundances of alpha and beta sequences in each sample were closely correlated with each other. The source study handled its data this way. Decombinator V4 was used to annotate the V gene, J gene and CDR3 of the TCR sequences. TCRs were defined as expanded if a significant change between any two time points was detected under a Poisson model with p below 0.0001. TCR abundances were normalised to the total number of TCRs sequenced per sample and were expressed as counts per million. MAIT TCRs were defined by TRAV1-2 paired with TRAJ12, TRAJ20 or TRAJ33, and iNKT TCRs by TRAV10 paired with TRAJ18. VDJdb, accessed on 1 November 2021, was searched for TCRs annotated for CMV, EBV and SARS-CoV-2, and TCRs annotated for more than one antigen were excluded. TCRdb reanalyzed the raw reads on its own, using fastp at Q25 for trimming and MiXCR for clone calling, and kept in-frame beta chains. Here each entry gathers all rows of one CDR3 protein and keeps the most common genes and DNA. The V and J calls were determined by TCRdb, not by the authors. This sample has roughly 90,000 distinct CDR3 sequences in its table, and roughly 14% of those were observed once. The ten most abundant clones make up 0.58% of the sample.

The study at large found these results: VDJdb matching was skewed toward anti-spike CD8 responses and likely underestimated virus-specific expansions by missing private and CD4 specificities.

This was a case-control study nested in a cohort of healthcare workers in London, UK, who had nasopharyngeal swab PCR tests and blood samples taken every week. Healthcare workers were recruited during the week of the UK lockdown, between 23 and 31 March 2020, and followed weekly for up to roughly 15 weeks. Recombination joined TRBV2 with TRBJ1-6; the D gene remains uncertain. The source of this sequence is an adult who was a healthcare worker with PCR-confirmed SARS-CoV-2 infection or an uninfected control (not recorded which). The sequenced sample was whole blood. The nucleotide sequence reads TGTGCCAGCAGTGGGGTTAATTCACCCCTCCACTTT. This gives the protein CASSGVNSPLHF.